This T cell receptor (beta chain) was captured by sequencing in a study of type 1 regulatory T cells (dated by TCRdb to the early 2020s). About the investigation overall: The study characterized an in vitro protocol that generated a Tr1-enriched, alloantigen-specific CD4 T cell product named T-allo10. T-allo10 was being evaluated clinically in patients with hematological malignancies who were receiving allogeneic hematopoietic stem cell transplantation.

In the germline V gene (reference sequence), CDR1 corresponds to MNHEY and CDR2 to SMNVEV. From its cysteine to its phenylalanine, the CDR3 spans 14 amino acids. The CDR3 DNA has 42 bases and is translated from base 1. Trimming at the junction amounts to 2 bases on V and 6 bases on J, and the germline ends lie 10 bases apart. A note on this clonotype: It has no known antigen specificity. The sample holds no much larger clone one base away, and base qualities are not on file.

Sequencing was performed on an Illumina MiSeq. Starting from the raw public reads, TCRdb applied fastp trimming at Q25, assembled clones with MiXCR and retained in-frame beta chains. Rows matching on CDR3 protein sequence are summarized as one entry with the most common DNA and genes. The sample has tens of thousands of distinct CDR3 sequences on record, around 21% of them singletons. The ten largest clonotypes hold roughly 8.3% of the sample. The full study reports these points: Compared with non-Tr1 cells, Tr1 cells had a TCR repertoire that was more restricted, a finding the study read as clonal expansion induced by alloantigen.

The chain employs TRBV27 and TRBJ2-2; the D gene is not confidently resolved. Sequencing was done on a sample of cultured type 1 regulatory T (Tr1) cells, either the whole culture or a sorted fraction (not recorded which). Sample cell subset or site, as interpreted from the label and publication: type 1 regulatory T cells sorted from the T-allo10 product. This TCR derives from a human donor in good health. For the CDR3, the sequence is CASSLGWVAGELFF. The DNA reads TGTGCCAGCAGTTTAGGTTGGGTCGCCGGGGAGCTGTTTTTT.